A selection of T cell receptor beta chains follows, all from one sample in a study of cytomegalovirus exposure and HLA in healthy donors. This table comes from immunoSEQ multiplex PCR, and its TCRdb copy is limited to in-frame clones, with some not included. Of about 72,000 clones in the sample, roughly four fifths are singletons; the top ten hold about 1.9%. What was sequenced was PBMCs. These receptors were obtained from a man aged 18-30 years in good health and CMV-seronegative. Each CDR3 is given with its conserved first and last residue. D genes are given only for firm matches. A clone size is listed for some rows: how often the clone was seen (once, few, many), or a class if it is expanded.

CDR3 protein: CASNPGQANEKLFF; CDR3 DNA: TGTGCCAGCAACCCGGGACAGGCAAATGAAAAACTGTTTTTT; V gene: TRBV6-1; clone size: NA; J gene: TRBJ1-4; D gene: TRBD1; CDR3 length: 14
CDR3 protein: CASTQLAGVGTQYF; CDR3 DNA: TGTGCCAGCACCCAATTGGCAGGGGTTGGGACCCAGTACTTC; V gene: TRBV6-5; clone size: NA; J gene: TRBJ2-5; D gene: NA; CDR3 length: 14
CDR3 protein: CASSMTSGTQETQYF; CDR3 DNA: TGCGCCAGCAGCATGACTAGCGGCACTCAAGAGACCCAGTACTTC; V gene: TRBV5-1; clone size: NA; J gene: TRBJ2-5; D gene: TRBD2; CDR3 length: 15
CDR3 protein: CASSSGLWDRGRNGYTF; CDR3 DNA: TGTGCCAGCAGCTCAGGGTTGTGGGACAGGGGGCGAAATGGCTACACCTTC; V gene: TRBV5-6; clone size: once; J gene: TRBJ1-2; D gene: TRBD1; CDR3 length: 17
CDR3 protein: CASSHPRQTAYYGYTF; CDR3 DNA: TGTGCCAGCAGCCATCCACGCCAGACAGCCTACTATGGCTACACCTTC; V gene: TRBV28; clone size: NA; J gene: TRBJ1-2; D gene: NA; CDR3 length: 16
CDR3 protein: CASSQLSQGRGYTF; CDR3 DNA: TGTGCCAGCAGCCAACTCTCACAGGGGAGAGGCTACACCTTC; V gene: TRBV4-2; clone size: NA; J gene: TRBJ1-2; D gene: TRBD1; CDR3 length: 14
CDR3 protein: CASSAQTGRHNEQFF; CDR3 DNA: TGTGCCAGCAGCGCGCAAACCGGGAGACACAATGAGCAGTTCTTC; V gene: TRBV2; clone size: few; J gene: TRBJ2-1; D gene: NA; CDR3 length: 15
CDR3 protein: CASAFAASNEKLFF; CDR3 DNA: TGTGCCAGCGCCTTCGCGGCCTCTAATGAAAAACTGTTTTTT; V gene: TRBV27; clone size: NA; J gene: TRBJ1-4; D gene: NA; CDR3 length: 14
CDR3 protein: CASSGSGRPGSGNGAFF; CDR3 DNA: TGTGCCAGCAGTGGATCTGGGAGGCCGGGGTCCGGCAACGGGGCTTTCTTT; V gene: TRBV6-1; clone size: NA; J gene: TRBJ1-1; D gene: NA; CDR3 length: 17
CDR3 protein: CASSSEGTGYNEKLFF; CDR3 DNA: TGTGCCAGCAGCTCGGAGGGGACAGGGTATAATGAAAAACTGTTTTTT; V gene: TRBV7-8; clone size: few; J gene: TRBJ1-4; D gene: TRBD1; CDR3 length: 16
CDR3 protein: CASSRGTGGSQPQHF; CDR3 DNA: TGTGCCAGTAGTAGGGGGACAGGGGGCTCTCAGCCCCAGCATTTT; V gene: TRBV19; clone size: NA; J gene: TRBJ1-5; D gene: TRBD1; CDR3 length: 15
CDR3 protein: CASSGGGEAQFF; CDR3 DNA: TGTGCCAGCAGTGGGGGAGGGGAGGCGCAGTTCTTC; V gene: TRBV25-1; clone size: once; J gene: TRBJ2-1; D gene: TRBD2; CDR3 length: 12
CDR3 protein: CASSIQDDQPQHF; CDR3 DNA: TGTGCCAGTAGTATTCAGGATGATCAGCCCCAGCATTTT; V gene: TRBV19; clone size: NA; J gene: TRBJ1-5; D gene: NA; CDR3 length: 13
CDR3 protein: CASSPGILNGNTIYF; CDR3 DNA: TGTGCCAGCAGTCCGGGGATTTTGAATGGAAACACCATATATTTT; V gene: TRBV28; clone size: NA; J gene: TRBJ1-3; D gene: NA; CDR3 length: 15
CDR3 protein: CASSLTGGNTEAFF; CDR3 DNA: TGTGCCAGCAGTTTAACAGGGGGGAACACTGAAGCTTTCTTT; V gene: TRBV28; clone size: NA; J gene: TRBJ1-1; D gene: TRBD1; CDR3 length: 14
CDR3 protein: CASSSVGTGLSYEQYF; CDR3 DNA: TGTGCCAGCAGCTCTGTAGGGACAGGCCTCTCCTACGAGCAGTACTTC; V gene: TRBV7-9; clone size: NA; J gene: TRBJ2-7; D gene: TRBD1; CDR3 length: 16
CDR3 protein: CASSTGGGYTF; CDR3 DNA: TGTGCCAGCAGTACGGGTGGGGGCTACACCTTC; V gene: TRBV6-5; clone size: NA; J gene: TRBJ1-2; D gene: NA; CDR3 length: 11
CDR3 protein: CASSPTDLSYEQYF; CDR3 DNA: TGTGCCAGCAGCCCGACAGACCTCTCCTACGAGCAGTACTTC; V gene: TRBV4-2; clone size: NA; J gene: TRBJ2-7; D gene: NA; CDR3 length: 14
CDR3 protein: CSVIGQVAGELFF; CDR3 DNA: TGCAGCGTTATCGGACAGGTAGCCGGGGAGCTGTTTTTT; V gene: TRBV29-1; clone size: NA; J gene: TRBJ2-2; D gene: TRBD1; CDR3 length: 13
CDR3 protein: CASSQSDSNTEAFF; CDR3 DNA: TGTGCCAGCAGTCAATCCGACAGTAACACTGAAGCTTTCTTT; V gene: TRBV6-4; clone size: NA; J gene: TRBJ1-1; D gene: NA; CDR3 length: 14
CDR3 protein: CASSPQDREGQPQHF; CDR3 DNA: TGCGCCAGCAGCCCACAGGACAGGGAAGGTCAGCCCCAGCATTTT; V gene: TRBV4-1; clone size: NA; J gene: TRBJ1-5; D gene: TRBD1; CDR3 length: 15
CDR3 protein: CASSYRGNTEAFF; CDR3 DNA: TGTGCCAGCAGTTACCGGGGGAACACTGAAGCTTTCTTT; V gene: TRBV6-5; clone size: NA; J gene: TRBJ1-1; D gene: NA; CDR3 length: 13
CDR3 protein: CASSQDPSEAYEQYF; CDR3 DNA: TGTGCCAGCAGCCAAGACCCTAGCGAGGCCTACGAGCAGTACTTC; V gene: TRBV4-2; clone size: NA; J gene: TRBJ2-7; D gene: NA; CDR3 length: 15
CDR3 protein: CASSLGQGSSYEQYF; CDR3 DNA: TGTGCTAGCAGCTTAGGACAGGGAAGCTCCTACGAGCAGTACTTC; V gene: TRBV7-7; clone size: NA; J gene: TRBJ2-7; D gene: TRBD1; CDR3 length: 15
CDR3 protein: CASSSDINEQFF; CDR3 DNA: TGTGCCAGCAGCTCGGACATCAATGAGCAGTTCTTC; V gene: TRBV7-2; clone size: NA; J gene: TRBJ2-1; D gene: NA; CDR3 length: 12
CDR3 protein: CASSTRKDQPQHF; CDR3 DNA: TGTGCCAGCAGCACTAGGAAGGATCAGCCCCAGCATTTT; V gene: TRBV28; clone size: NA; J gene: TRBJ1-5; D gene: NA; CDR3 length: 13
CDR3 protein: CASSLGQGSVYNEQFF; CDR3 DNA: TGTGCCAGCTCACTTGGACAGGGTAGTGTGTACAATGAGCAGTTCTTC; V gene: TRBV18; clone size: once; J gene: TRBJ2-1; D gene: TRBD1; CDR3 length: 16
CDR3 protein: CASTGLAGVSETQYF; CDR3 DNA: TGTGCCAGCACTGGACTAGCGGGAGTCTCAGAGACCCAGTACTTC; V gene: TRBV7-6; clone size: NA; J gene: TRBJ2-5; D gene: TRBD2; CDR3 length: 15
CDR3 protein: CASTDTLNTEAFF; CDR3 DNA: TGTGCCAGCACCGACACCTTGAACACTGAAGCTTTCTTT; V gene: TRBV28; clone size: NA; J gene: TRBJ1-1; D gene: NA; CDR3 length: 13